Shown below are 7 T cell receptor beta chains from a single sample sequenced in a study of tissue T cells after allogeneic stem cell transplantation. The repertoire was sequenced with immunoSEQ multiplex PCR; TCRdb's copy has only in-frame clones and lacks some. The profile shows about 26,000 clones, roughly nine tenths of them singletons. The sequencing here drew on blood, taken before transplantation. The receptors come from a male donor at least 60 years old who later had graft-versus-host disease after an allogeneic stem cell transplant.

The genes are TRBV15 and TRBJ1-6; TRBD1 aligns across 11 bases. CDR1 is LNHNV, CDR2 YYDKDF, per germline (reference sequence). CDR3 length: 16 residues. V lost 3 bases to trimming and J lost 9 bases; unmatched junction nucleotides: 7. In DNA form, the CDR3 reads TGTGCCACCAGCAGGGGGGACAGGGGGAAAGTTTCACCCCTCCACTTT. As protein: CATSRGDRGKVSPLHF.

V and J are TRBV20-1 and TRBJ1-2, with D hard to call. V was clipped by 4 bases and J by 7 bases, with 10 bases between them. This CDR3 comprises 11 residues. Per germline, CDR1 DFQATT and CDR2 SNEGSKA (reference sequence). The chain's CDR3 is CSAKKDGGYTF. The CDR3 coding sequence is TGCAGTGCTAAGAAGGATGGTGGCTACACCTTC.

V gene TRBV29-1 combines with J gene TRBJ2-5; D unclear. The germline V and J ends were trimmed by 6 bases and 4 bases, with 6 bases remaining between them. The CDR3 has 10 amino acids. Germline V gene data show CDR1 as SQVTM and CDR2 as ANQGSEA. CDR3 in DNA: TGCAGCGTCTACATAGAGACCCAGTACTTC. It encodes CSVYIETQYF. The whole variable domain, filled in from reference TRBV29-1 and TRBJ2-5, reads SAVISQKPSRDICQRGTSLTIQCQVDSQVTMMFWYRQQPGQSLTLIATANQGSEATYESGFVIDKFPISRPNLTFSTLTVSNMSPEDSSIYLCSVYIETQYFGPGTRLLVL.

This clone has only one observation. V and J are TRBV5-1 and TRBJ2-7, with TRBD1 as a possible D gene (6 bases). The CDR3 runs to 13 residues. Germline-derived CDR1 and CDR2 are SGHRS and YFSETQ. V was cut by 4 bases and J by 3 bases, with 11 bases left in between. The CDR3 here is CASSPGAGYEQYF. In DNA, the CDR3 is TGCGCCAGCAGCCCAGGGGCGGGCTACGAGCAGTACTTC.

The rearrangement links TRBV7-2 to TRBJ1-2; unclear D gene. Germline lookup yields CDR1 SGHTA and CDR2 FQGNSA. Trimming shortened V by 5 bases and J by 5 bases, and 12 bases separated the two germline ends. The CDR3 totals 13 residues. The CDR3 reads CASSPGTFYGYTF. The CDR3 DNA is TGTGCCAGCAGCCCCGGAACGTTTTATGGCTACACCTTC.

This sequence joins TRBV14 and TRBJ2-4, with 16 bases identical to TRBD2. Trimming took 5 bases from V and 2 from J; bases not matched to a gene: 15. The germline V gene encodes CDR1 SGHDN and CDR2 FVKESK. This CDR3 region has 21 residues. The CDR3 bases are TGTGCCAGCAGCACCGGGACTAGCGGGGGGGCCGTTAAAAACCCCAAAAACATTCAGTACTTC. Translation: CASSTGTSGGAVKNPKNIQYF.

The chain uses TRBV3-1 (or the pseudogene TRBV3-2) and TRBJ1-1; no definite D call. Trimming removed 0 bases from V and 0 bases from J, with 8 bases in between. Germline-derived CDR1 and CDR2 are LGHDT and YNNKEL (reference sequence). This CDR3 contains 15 residues. The CDR3 loop is CASSQEALLNTEAFF. The CDR3 nucleotides read TGTGCCAGCAGCCAAGAAGCCCTGTTGAACACTGAAGCTTTCTTT.